The T cell receptor beta chain described here comes from a study of cytomegalovirus exposure and HLA in healthy donors. General study points: Across donors, sequencing depth was assumed by presence/absence analyses to be roughly uniform.

Trimming removed 6 bases from V and 9 bases from J, with 14 bases in between. Germline loops: CDR1 DFQATT, CDR2 SNEGSKA (reference sequence). This CDR3 region has 11 residues. This clone showed up just once. What it binds is not known. With 60 Vbeta and 13 Jbeta primers, the PCR was carried out. Method: immunoSEQ multiplex PCR; TCRdb's copy keeps in-frame clones and lacks some. Of roughly 97,000 clones listed, 70% to 85% are singletons. The sequenced sample consisted of PBMCs. This clonotype was obtained from a woman younger than 30 in good health and CMV-seropositive. The V and J genes are TRBV20-1 and TRBJ1-1; unclear D gene. CDR3 residues: CSAPLQAKAFF. The CDR3 nucleotides read TGCAGTGCCCCTTTGCAGGCCAAAGCTTTCTTT.